One and the same sample provided the 3 T cell receptor beta chains below, sequenced in a study of T-cell reconstitution after alpha-beta-depleted transplantation in children. Unique molecular identifiers were incorporated into the prepared TCRbeta library. Via MiXCR, TCRdb re-called the PCR reads, giving one row per CDR3 protein. The sample carries about 980,000 distinct CDR3 sequences, roughly 31% recorded once. The sample here was PBMCs, mostly from graft donor cells, taken 360 days after TCRalphabeta/CD19-depleted stem cell transplant. These receptor sequences come from a boy under two years old who had a stem cell transplant for SCID, so the T cells may come from the graft donor.

This rearrangement joins TRBV12-3 or TRBV12-4 to TRBJ2-1; possibly TRBD1 for D (5 bases). CDR3 length: 14 residues. The V end was cut by 2 bases, the J end by 4 bases, with 9 bases between. The CDR3 spells CASSLRQTYNEQFF. CDR3 DNA: TGTGCCAGCAGTTTAAGACAGACTTACAATGAGCAGTTCTTC.

This clonotype turned up a few times. V is TRBV4-3 and J is TRBJ1-4, with a possible D match to TRBD1 (6 bases). The V gene's germline CDR1 is LGHNA and CDR2 YSLEER. The CDR3 covers 15 residues. Trimming removed 2 bases at V and 4 bases at J, with 11 bases between. CDR3: CASSQQQGVNEKLFF. CDR3 nucleotide sequence: TGCGCCAGCAGCCAACAACAGGGAGTTAATGAAAAACTGTTTTTT.

This clonotype was seen a few times. The rearrangement links TRBV5-1 to TRBJ2-3; no clear D gene. V was shortened by 0 bases and J by 4 bases, with 6 bases between the two germline ends. This CDR3 has 13 residues. From germline, CDR1 is SGHRS and CDR2 YFSETQ. DNA for the CDR3: TGCGCCAGCAGCTTGGTACGGCCAGATACGCAGTATTTT. Its protein is CASSLVRPDTQYF.